These 14 T cell receptor beta chains were sequenced from one sample in a study of long-term antiretroviral therapy in people with HIV. Assay version v3.0 of immunoSEQ was used, and it was run at survey level. TCRdb keeps only in-frame clones here, not all; method: immunoSEQ multiplex PCR. The sample comprises about 39,000 clones, 80% to 90% of which are singletons, and 3.9% rests with the top ten. This specimen was unsorted PBMCs, taken just before starting antiretroviral therapy. The origin of the receptors is a woman in her late teens or twenties with HIV.

This sequence joins TRBV15 and TRBJ2-2, with D unresolved. Germline-derived CDR1 and CDR2 are LNHNV and YYDKDF (reference sequence). The CDR3 spans 16 residues. V was trimmed by 0 bases and J by 0 bases, leaving 8 bases between them. The CDR3 DNA is TGTGCCACCAGCAGAGATCCGCGGTCGAACACCGGGGAGCTGTTTTTT. Protein sequence: CATSRDPRSNTGELFF.

This chain links TRBV6-5 with TRBJ1-2; no reliable D call. Per the germline V gene, CDR1 is MNHEY and CDR2 is SVGAGI. The CDR3 contains 13 residues. Trimming stripped 2 bases from V and 4 bases from J, with 8 bases between. In nucleotides, the CDR3 is TGTGCCAGCAGTTACGGCGGCAGCTATGGCTACACCTTC. It is translated as CASSYGGSYGYTF.

This chain connects TRBV28 to TRBJ2-1, with 10 bases fitting TRBD1. Per germline, CDR1 MDHEN and CDR2 SYDVKM. With 4 bases clipped from V and 9 bases from J, the junction kept 6 bases outside the gene matches. This CDR3 is 14 amino acids long. This CDR3 reads CASSSGQGKAEQFF. CDR3 in DNA: TGTGCCAGCAGTTCGGGACAGGGGAAGGCTGAGCAGTTCTTC.

The chain joins TRBV6-5 to TRBJ2-4, with D perhaps matching TRBD2 (6 bases). Germline V gene lookup returns CDR1 MNHEY and CDR2 SVGAGI. Trimming pared 6 bases from V and 0 bases from J, leaving 12 bases between. CDR3 size: 15 residues. Here the CDR3 DNA reads TGTGCCAGCAGCCGGGACTTATTAGCCAAAAACATTCAGTACTTC. Its protein product is CASSRDLLAKNIQYF.

The J gene is TRBJ2-5, the V gene TRBV5-4, with D perhaps TRBD1 (5 bases). The germline V gene encodes CDR1 SGHNT and CDR2 YYREEE (reference sequence). CDR3 length: 14 amino acids. The V end was cut by 7 bases, the J end by 6 bases, with 19 bases between. CDR3 DNA: TGTGCCAGCGGAAACGTAACCCAGGGAAAGACCCAGTACTTC. This codes for CASGNVTQGKTQYF.

The chain couples TRBV19 to TRBJ2-7; no clear D gene. From germline, CDR1 is LNHDA and CDR2 SQIVND (reference sequence). The V end lost 4 bases, the J end lost 3 bases, and 7 bases lay between the germline ends. The CDR3 is made up of 12 amino acids. The CDR3 region has the DNA TGTGCCAGTAGTAACGGCGGCTACGAGCAGTACTTC. Translation gives CASSNGGYEQYF.

V and J are TRBV7-2 and TRBJ2-3, with D perhaps TRBD1 or TRBD2 (5 bases each). The CDR3 is made up of 14 amino acids. Trimming took 3 bases from V and 2 from J, leaving 9 bases between them. Germline CDR1 and CDR2: SGHTA and FQGNSA. The CDR3 sequence is CASSFSGPTDTQYF. CDR3 in DNA: TGTGCCAGCAGCTTCTCGGGGCCCACAGATACGCAGTATTTT.

The rearrangement joins TRBV6-5 to TRBJ2-7; 7 nucleotides agree with TRBD2. CDR3 length: 15 amino acids. Trimming removed 4 bases from V and 6 bases from J; junction bases left unmatched: 12. Germline V gene lookup returns CDR1 MNHEY and CDR2 SVGAGI. The CDR3 DNA is TGTGCCAGCAGTTGGCGGGGGAAAGGGGACGGCGAGCAGTACTTC. This gives the protein CASSWRGKGDGEQYF.

V and J are TRBV21-1 and TRBJ1-5. TRBV21-1 is reported as a pseudogene. The CDR3 is made up of 22 amino acids. The CDR3 region is CASSEMRREGTVFPVGNQPQHF. In DNA form, the CDR3 reads TGTGCCAGCAGCGAAATGAGAAGGGAGGGGACAGTTTTCCCCGTAGGCAATCAGCCCCAGCATTTT.

CDR3 residues: CASSLILGTQYF. In nucleotides, the CDR3 is TGTGCCAGCAGCTTAATTTTGGGGACCCAGTACTTC. This rearrangement joins TRBV7-2 to TRBJ2-5; no definite D call. Deletions cut 2 bases from V and 7 bases from J, with 8 bases between. Germline V gene sequence: CDR1 SGHTA, CDR2 FQGNSA. This CDR3 region has 12 residues.

J is TRBJ2-1 and V is TRBV27; D is undetermined. This CDR3 spans 13 amino acids. Looked up from germline, CDR1 is MNHEY and CDR2 is SMNVEV (reference sequence). V was clipped by 2 bases and J by 4 bases, with 6 bases between them. The CDR3, as DNA: TGTGCCAGCAGTTTAAGGGAATACAATGAGCAGTTCTTC. This encodes CASSLREYNEQFF.

The gene calls are TRBV5-1 and TRBJ2-1, with 14 bases that match TRBD2. V shed 4 bases and J 2 bases; nucleotides not matched to a gene: 11. The V gene's germline CDR1 is SGHRS and CDR2 YFSETQ. The CDR3 runs to 19 residues. As DNA, the CDR3 is TGCGCCAGCAGCCCATCCGGGACTAGCGGGAGTCAGGCCTACAATGAGCAGTTCTTC. Its protein product is CASSPSGTSGSQAYNEQFF.

This clone was observed a single time. The rearrangement joins TRBV29-1 to TRBJ2-2, with a possible D match to TRBD2 (5 bases). The germline CDR1 and CDR2 sequences are SQVTM and ANQGSEA. CDR3 length: 17 amino acids. The V end was cut by 4 bases, the J end by 0 bases, with 18 bases between. This chain's CDR3 is CSVGPSGRPTNTGELFF. The CDR3 nucleotides read TGCAGCGTTGGGCCGAGCGGTCGACCAACGAACACCGGGGAGCTGTTTTTT.

CDR3 amino acids: CASSWEQNQPQHF. In DNA form, the CDR3 reads TGTGCCAGCAGCTGGGAGCAGAATCAGCCCCAGCATTTT. The gene calls are TRBV5-5 and TRBJ1-5; D gene uncertain. The V gene lost 3 bases and the J gene lost 4 bases, with 8 bases spanning the gap. This CDR3 is built from 13 residues. From germline, CDR1 is SGHKS and CDR2 YYEKEE (reference sequence). Looking up the rest from reference TRBV5-5 and TRBJ1-5 gives the full variable domain: DAGVTQSPTHLIKTRGQQVTLRCSPISGHKSVSWYQQVLGQGPQFIFQYYEKEERGRGNFPDRFSARQFPNYSSELNVNALLLGDSALYLCASSWEQNQPQHFGDGTRLSIL.